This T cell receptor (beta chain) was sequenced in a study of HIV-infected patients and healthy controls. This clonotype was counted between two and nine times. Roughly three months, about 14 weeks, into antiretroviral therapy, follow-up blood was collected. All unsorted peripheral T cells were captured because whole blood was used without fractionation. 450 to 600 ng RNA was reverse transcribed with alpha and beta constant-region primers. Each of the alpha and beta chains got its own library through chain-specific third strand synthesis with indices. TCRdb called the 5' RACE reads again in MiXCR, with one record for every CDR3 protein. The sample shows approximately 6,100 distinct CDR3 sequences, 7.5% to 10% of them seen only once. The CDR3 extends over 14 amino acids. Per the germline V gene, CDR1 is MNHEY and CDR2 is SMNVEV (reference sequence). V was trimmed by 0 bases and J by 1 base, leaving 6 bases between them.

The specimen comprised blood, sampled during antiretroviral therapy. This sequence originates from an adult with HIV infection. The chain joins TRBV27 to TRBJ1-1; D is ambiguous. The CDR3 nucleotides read TGTGCCAGCAGTTTATCTGGAGGGAACACTGAAGCTTTCTTT. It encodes CASSLSGGNTEAFF.